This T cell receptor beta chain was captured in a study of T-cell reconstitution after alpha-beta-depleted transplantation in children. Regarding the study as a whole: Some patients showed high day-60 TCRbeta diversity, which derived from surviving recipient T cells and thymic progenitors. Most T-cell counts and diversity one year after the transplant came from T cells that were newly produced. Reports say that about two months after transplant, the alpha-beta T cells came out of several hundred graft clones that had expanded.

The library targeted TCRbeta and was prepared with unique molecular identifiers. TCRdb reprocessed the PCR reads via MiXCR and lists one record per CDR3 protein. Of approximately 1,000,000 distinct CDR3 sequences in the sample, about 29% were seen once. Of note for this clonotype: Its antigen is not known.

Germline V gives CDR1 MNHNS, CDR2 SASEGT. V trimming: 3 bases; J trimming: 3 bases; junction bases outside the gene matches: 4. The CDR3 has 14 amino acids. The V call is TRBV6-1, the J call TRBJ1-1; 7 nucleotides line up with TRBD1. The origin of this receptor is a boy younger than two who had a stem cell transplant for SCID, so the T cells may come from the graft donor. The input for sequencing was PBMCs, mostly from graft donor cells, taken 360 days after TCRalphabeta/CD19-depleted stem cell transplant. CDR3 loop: CASSEYTGDTEAFF. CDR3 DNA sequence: TGTGCCAGCAGTGAGTACACAGGGGACACTGAAGCTTTCTTT.